The clone carrying this T cell receptor (beta chain) was seen only a few times. What it recognizes is unknown. This sample is drawn from a study of blood T cells in healthy people across ages. Across the whole study: The template switching approach captured approximately one barcoded beta molecule for every two T cells. Points from the study as a whole: No one knew whether donors had CMV, which possibly confounded expanded clonotype changes. Estimated diversity that came from one million T cells was considered an underestimate.

V gave up 6 bases and J gave up 4 bases; unmatched junction bases: 4. Germline V lookup: CDR1 SNHLY, CDR2 FYNNEI. This CDR3 is built from 13 residues. Combining a sample-barcoded 5' primer with a J-beta primer mix, a second PCR ran for about 7 to 11 cycles. Per sample, CDR3-containing paired-end reads numbered at least 3 million. TCRdb passed the 5' RACE reads through MiXCR, listing each CDR3 protein once. Of hundreds of thousands of distinct CDR3 sequences listed, about 43% are singletons. The receptor was derived from an elderly man in good health. Sample: blood. The gene calls are TRBV2 and TRBJ1-2; 8 nucleotides align to TRBD1. Here the CDR3 reads CASRETGVYGYTF. The CDR3, as DNA: TGTGCCAGCAGAGAGACAGGGGTCTATGGCTACACCTTC.